This TCR beta chain was retrieved from a study of graft-versus-host responses after intestinal transplantation. Study-wide context: Multivisceral, liver-intestinal, or isolated intestinal grafts were transplanted into recipients. Once they had received anti-thymocyte globulin induction, all recipients took tacrolimus and steroids for three to four years.

Comments on this clone: Its antigen remains unknown.

Some clones are missing from TCRdb's copy, which holds only in-frame ones; the method was immunoSEQ multiplex PCR. The table includes some 79,000 clones, less than 90% detected once. The CDR3 is 14 residues long. Trimming cost V 3 bases and J 4 bases, with 11 bases left between them. In germline, CDR1 is LGHNA, CDR2 YNFKEQ. Findings and caveats of the study: GvH clones were found in recipient marrow; some appeared first in ileum or blood.

This receptor was identified in a human donor who received an intestinal transplant. V is TRBV4-2 and J is TRBJ2-3; a possible D gene is TRBD2 (6 bases). The sequencing here drew on unstimulated CD4+ T cells sorted from spleen or lymph node cells, taken before intestinal transplant. The CDR3: CASSQELAPDTQYF. The CDR3 DNA sequence: TGTGCCAGCAGCCAGGAACTAGCTCCAGATACGCAGTATTTT.